A single sample gave rise to the 27 T cell receptor beta chains below, sequenced in a study of blood T cell repertoires in COVID-19. This table comes from immunoSEQ multiplex PCR, and its TCRdb copy is limited to in-frame clones, with some not included. The sample lists tens of thousands of clones, 87% occurring once. The sample comprised peripheral blood. Receptor source: a man at least 80 years old with active COVID-19.

The chain couples TRBV19 to TRBJ2-7, with a weak D call TRBD1 (6 bases). CDR3 size: 14 residues. V gave up 5 bases and J gave up 5 bases, with 16 bases separating them. Germline loops: CDR1 LNHDA, CDR2 SQIVND (reference sequence). The DNA of the CDR3 is TGTGCCAGTAGTGCCCAGGGGAAAAACAACGAGCAGTACTTC. It codes for CASSAQGKNNEQYF.

Notes on this clone: Other nucleotide sequences from this sample produce the same CDR3. V and J are TRBV7-9 and TRBJ1-6; 8 positions match TRBD1. The CDR3 loop spans 16 amino acids. Germline CDR1 and CDR2: SEHNR and FQNEAQ (reference sequence). V trimming: 5 bases; J trimming: 4 bases; junction bases outside the gene matches: 7. Here the CDR3 reads CASSLGQGFYNSPLHF. The CDR3 DNA sequence: TGTGCCAGCAGCCTCGGACAGGGTTTTTATAATTCACCCCTCCACTTT.

The chain combines TRBV28 with TRBJ2-7; tentative D call: TRBD2 (5 bases). The CDR3 spans 16 residues. Germline values: CDR1 MDHEN, CDR2 SYDVKM. Trimming took off 4 bases at V and 0 bases at J, with 16 bases between the two ends. CDR3: CASSSNQRVGSYEQYF. CDR3 in DNA: TGTGCCAGCAGTTCCAACCAGAGGGTGGGCTCCTACGAGCAGTACTTC.

The V and J genes are TRBV11-2 and TRBJ2-3; 13 nucleotides match TRBD2. The CDR3 extends over 19 amino acids. Trimming removed 3 bases from V and 3 bases from J; junction bases left unmatched: 12. Germline loops: CDR1 SGHAT, CDR2 FQNNGV. The CDR3 coding sequence is TGTGCCAGCAGCTTCCGAACTCCGGGGACTAGCGGGACAACAGATACGCAGTATTTT. As protein: CASSFRTPGTSGTTDTQYF.

The sample holds a few counts of this clone. This sequence joins TRBV11-2 and TRBJ2-7; TRBD1 aligns across 11 bases. The ends lost 4 bases at V and 5 bases at J; junction bases unmatched: 4. Germline-derived CDR1 and CDR2 are SGHAT and FQNNGV. The CDR3 runs 14 residues. CDR3 residues: CASSSWTGGNEQYF. The CDR3 region has the DNA TGTGCCAGCAGCTCCTGGACAGGGGGCAACGAGCAGTACTTC.

The chain combines TRBV28 with TRBJ2-2; TRBD2 matches 7 bases. Germline CDR1 and CDR2: MDHEN and SYDVKM. This CDR3 has 15 amino acids. J lost 2 bases, V lost 8 bases, and 8 bases had no gene match. The CDR3 DNA sequence: TGTGCCAGCTCCCCTGGGGGGGAAAACACCGGGGAGCTGTTTTTT. Residues: CASSPGGENTGELFF.

This chain links TRBV28 with TRBJ2-3; unclear D gene. V lost 6 bases and J 6 bases, leaving 7 bases between the germline ends. From germline, CDR1 is MDHEN and CDR2 SYDVKM. The CDR3 runs 11 residues. The CDR3 nucleotides read TGTGCCAGCAGCGTACACGATACGCAGTATTTT. It encodes CASSVHDTQYF.

The CDR3 sequence: CASSEGGYNSPLHF. For the CDR3, the DNA is TGCGCCAGCAGCGAAGGGGGATATAATTCACCCCTCCACTTT. The chain employs TRBV5-1 and TRBJ1-6, with D possibly being TRBD1 (6 bases). Germline CDR1 reads SGHRS; CDR2 reads YFSETQ. The CDR3 has 14 residues. V was clipped by 4 bases and J by 4 bases, with 9 bases between them.

The chain joins TRBV7-2 to TRBJ2-5, with 7 bases matching TRBD2. The CDR3 runs 14 residues. The V segment lost 3 bases and the J segment 5 bases; nucleotides outside the gene matches: 6. Germline assignment: CDR1 SGHTA and CDR2 FQGNSA. For the CDR3, the DNA is TGTGCCAGCAGCTTCTATGGGGAGGGGGAGACCCAGTACTTC. Encoded protein: CASSFYGEGETQYF.

J is TRBJ1-2 and V is TRBV5-6; D ambiguous. This CDR3 spans 15 amino acids. CDR1 and CDR2 from the germline V gene are SGHDT and YYEEEE. V lost 5 bases, J lost 8 bases, and 22 bases lay in between. CDR3 sequence reads: CASSYGPAGARGYTF. The CDR3 region has the DNA TGTGCCAGCAGTTACGGTCCAGCGGGCGCGAGGGGCTACACCTTC.

The CDR3 DNA reads TGTGCCAGCAGCTCCGGGACAGGAGGTCCTGAAGCTTTCTTT. This encodes CASSSGTGGPEAFF. This rearrangement joins TRBV14 to TRBJ1-1; 8 bases align to TRBD1. Per germline, CDR1 SGHDN and CDR2 FVKESK. The CDR3 length is 14 residues. V lost 5 bases to trimming and J lost 6 bases; unmatched junction nucleotides: 8. The full variable domain, rest sourced from reference TRBV14 and TRBJ1-1, is EAGVTQFPSHSVIEKGQTVTLRCDPISGHDNLYWYRRVMGKEIKFLLHFVKESKQDESGMPNNRFLAERTGGTYSTLKVQPAELEDSGVYFCASSSGTGGPEAFFGQGTRLTVV.

The chain carries TRBV11-2 and TRBJ2-2; TRBD2 matches 10 bases. The CDR3 contains 19 residues. With 5 bases clipped from V and 1 base from J, the junction kept 13 bases outside the gene matches. Germline V CDR1 and CDR2: SGHAT, FQNNGV. The CDR3 loop is CASSPDAGLAVRNTGELFF. The CDR3 region has the DNA TGTGCCAGCAGCCCAGACGCCGGACTAGCGGTCAGGAACACCGGGGAGCTGTTTTTT.

V is TRBV5-1 and J is TRBJ1-3; 7 bases fit TRBD1. Germline lookup yields CDR1 SGHRS and CDR2 YFSETQ. The CDR3 totals 17 residues. V lost 4 bases to trimming and J lost 4 bases; unmatched junction nucleotides: 14. The CDR3 region is CASSPETGEHHGNTIYF. The CDR3 DNA reads as TGCGCCAGCAGCCCGGAAACAGGGGAACATCACGGAAACACCATATATTTT.

The chain uses TRBV20-1 and TRBJ1-5, with a possible D match to TRBD1 (5 bases). The CDR3 runs to 14 residues. The germline CDR1 and CDR2 sequences are DFQATT and SNEGSKA (reference sequence). V lost 3 bases to trimming and J lost 3 bases, with 12 bases between them. Here the CDR3 reads CSASHNRPNQPQHF. Here the CDR3 DNA reads TGCAGTGCTAGTCACAACAGGCCCAATCAGCCCCAGCATTTT.

V gene TRBV7-9 combines with J gene TRBJ1-3; no firm D call. V was shortened by 5 bases and J by 0 bases, with 11 bases between the two germline ends. The CDR3 length is 15 residues. Germline-derived CDR1 and CDR2 are SEHNR and FQNEAQ (reference sequence). The CDR3 region is CASSREGYSGNTIYF. As DNA, the CDR3 is TGTGCCAGCAGCCGGGAAGGGTACTCTGGAAACACCATATATTTT.

The genes are TRBV19 and TRBJ2-4, with 7 bases fitting TRBD2. J was trimmed by 1 base and V by 1 base; bases with no gene match: 10. This CDR3 has 18 residues. Germline V gene data show CDR1 as LNHDA and CDR2 as SQIVND (reference sequence). CDR3 amino acids: CASSIVRRGGVAKNIQYF. The CDR3 DNA sequence: TGTGCCAGTAGTATAGTGCGGAGGGGAGGGGTGGCCAAAAACATTCAGTACTTC.

This chain uses TRBV5-6 with TRBJ1-2; perhaps TRBD1 as D (6 bases). The CDR3 loop spans 17 amino acids. Germline values: CDR1 SGHDT, CDR2 YYEEEE. Trimming left V 2 bases short and J 0 bases short, with 17 bases between. CDR3: CASSFYPGEVANYGYTF. As DNA, the CDR3 is TGTGCCAGCAGCTTCTATCCAGGGGAAGTAGCTAACTATGGCTACACCTTC.

The J gene is TRBJ1-1, the V gene TRBV20-1; D remains unclear. The V and J ends lost 3 bases and 0 bases respectively, with 11 bases between them. The germline V gene has CDR1 DFQATT and CDR2 SNEGSKA (reference sequence). The CDR3 length is 14 residues. CDR3 bases: TGCAGTGCTAGTACCGAGCTGATGAACACTGAAGCTTTCTTT. Encoded protein: CSASTELMNTEAFF.

The sample holds one count of this clone. CDR3 DNA sequence: TGTGCCAGTAGTATATGGCCCCTTGGAGCCCTCACCGGGGAGCTGTTTTTT. This codes for CASSIWPLGALTGELFF. The rearrangement links TRBV19 to TRBJ2-2; D is unclear. CDR3 size: 17 residues. The V end lost 2 bases, the J end lost 4 bases, and 17 bases lay between the germline ends. Germline CDR1 LNHDA, CDR2 SQIVND (reference sequence).

The V and J genes are TRBV6-2 or TRBV6-3 and TRBJ2-7; no clear D gene. The length of the CDR3 is 15 residues. The V and J ends lost 6 bases and 3 bases respectively, with 18 bases between them. CDR1 is MNHEY and CDR2 is SVGEGT in the germline V gene. The CDR3 DNA reads TGTGCCAGCAGCCGCTCAACAAGGCACTACTACGAGCAGTACTTC. Encoded protein: CASSRSTRHYYEQYF.

The chain couples TRBV18 to TRBJ2-1; TRBD2 aligns across 15 bases. The CDR3 is 15 residues long. From germline, CDR1 is KGHSH and CDR2 LQKENI. V was pared by 3 bases and J by 10 bases, with 4 bases of the junction left unmatched. CDR3 in amino acids: CASSPGLAGGWEQFF. CDR3 nucleotides: TGTGCCAGCTCACCGGGACTAGCGGGAGGTTGGGAGCAGTTCTTC.

The gene calls are TRBV13 and TRBJ2-2, with 12 positions matching TRBD2. With V trimmed by 1 base and J by 5 bases, 11 bases remained unmatched. The germline gives CDR1 PRHDT, CDR2 FYEKMQ (reference sequence). The CDR3 covers 19 residues. The CDR3, as DNA: TGTGCCAGCAGCTTAGAGGCTAGCGGGAGGGAGTTTCGAACCGGGGAGCTGTTTTTT. Protein product: CASSLEASGREFRTGELFF. Filled out from reference TRBV13 and TRBJ2-2, the complete variable domain reads AAGVIQSPRHLIKEKRETATLKCYPIPRHDTVYWYQQGPGQDPQFLISFYEKMQSDKGSIPDRFSAQQFSDYHSELNMSSLELGDSALYFCASSLEASGREFRTGELFFGEGSRLTVL.

This chain joins TRBV24-1 and TRBJ2-1; D might be TRBD2 (6 bases). Deletions cut 4 bases from V and 0 bases from J, with 12 bases between. The CDR3 spans 16 residues. Looked up from germline, CDR1 is KGHDR and CDR2 is SFDVKD. The CDR3 DNA reads as TGTGCCACCAGTGACTCCGGGACTCGCTCCTACAATGAGCAGTTCTTC. Its translation: CATSDSGTRSYNEQFF.

This rearrangement joins TRBV24-1 to TRBJ2-1; the match to TRBD2 covers 13 bases. V was pared by 7 bases and J by 4 bases, with 6 bases of the junction left unmatched. Germline CDR1 reads KGHDR; CDR2 reads SFDVKD. The CDR3 has 16 amino acids. The CDR3 nucleotides are TGTGCCACCAGCCCCATGGGACTAGCGGGATACAATGAGCAGTTCTTC. It translates to CATSPMGLAGYNEQFF.

This clone turned up a few times. This sequence joins TRBV5-4 and TRBJ2-1; TRBD2 aligns across 10 bases. Germline V lookup: CDR1 SGHNT, CDR2 YYREEE (reference sequence). This CDR3 comprises 16 residues. Trimming cost V 0 bases and J 4 bases; bases outside gene matches: 4. CDR3 amino acids: CASSLGGLAQYNEQFF. CDR3 nucleotides: TGTGCCAGCAGCTTGGGGGGACTAGCGCAGTACAATGAGCAGTTCTTC.

The chain combines TRBV28 with TRBJ1-3, with D possibly being TRBD1 (6 bases). The CDR3 contains 15 residues. Per germline, CDR1 MDHEN and CDR2 SYDVKM. The V end was cut by 5 bases, the J end by 2 bases, with 13 bases between. Here the CDR3 reads CASSTGRGTGNTIYF. The DNA of the CDR3 is TGTGCCAGCAGTACAGGGAGAGGTACTGGAAACACCATATATTTT. Together with reference TRBV28 and TRBJ1-3, the CDR3 gives the full variable domain: DVKVTQSSRYLVKRTGEKVFLECVQDMDHENMFWYRQDPGLGLRLIYFSYDVKMKEKGDIPEGYSVSREKKERFSLILESASTNQTSMYLCASSTGRGTGNTIYFGEGSWLTVV.

This chain uses TRBV5-1 with TRBJ1-1; D gene ambiguous. The length of the CDR3 is 11 residues. Trimming left V 10 bases short and J 7 bases short, with 14 bases between. Germline lookup yields CDR1 SGHRS and CDR2 YFSETQ. In DNA, the CDR3 is TGCGCCCCATTCCGAGGCGTTGAAGCTTTCTTT. As protein: CAPFRGVEAFF.